Below, 10 T cell receptor beta chains from the same sample are listed, as sequenced in a study of blood T cell repertoires in COVID-19. TCRdb's table, derived via immunoSEQ multiplex PCR, lists solely in-frame clones and lacks some. The sample lists under 85,000 clones; approximately 83% were seen once. Sequenced: peripheral blood. These receptors all stem from an elderly man with acute or convalescent COVID-19.

The V call is TRBV5-1, the J call TRBJ2-5; 14 bases are a match to TRBD2. CDR1 and CDR2 from the germline V gene are SGHRS and YFSETQ. The CDR3 is made up of 17 amino acids. The V and J ends lost 0 bases and 5 bases, in that order; junction bases with no gene match: 6. CDR3 sequence: CASSLGLAGGNSETQYF. The CDR3 coding sequence is TGCGCCAGCAGCTTGGGACTAGCGGGAGGGAATTCCGAGACCCAGTACTTC.

The chain has TRBV25-1 and TRBJ1-4; 8 nucleotides line up with TRBD1. Germline CDR1 is MGHDK and CDR2 is SYGVNS. J gave up 7 bases and V 4 bases, and 8 bases lay outside the gene matches. The CDR3 extends over 15 amino acids. The CDR3 loop reads CASSARTGPGEKLFF. The CDR3 nucleotides are TGTGCCAGCAGTGCCCGGACAGGGCCCGGTGAAAAACTGTTTTTT.

The chain carries TRBV5-4 and TRBJ1-3; D remains ambiguous. The CDR3 is 16 residues long. CDR1 SGHNT and CDR2 YYREEE come from the germline V gene (reference sequence). Trimming left V 4 bases short and J 0 bases short, with 14 bases between. The CDR3 protein is CASSPEATPSGNTIYF. In nucleotides, the CDR3 is TGTGCCAGCAGCCCTGAGGCTACTCCCTCTGGAAACACCATATATTTT.

The chain joins TRBV24-1 to TRBJ2-3, with 9 positions matching TRBD2. The V gene's germline CDR1 is KGHDR and CDR2 SFDVKD. The J segment lost 0 bases and the V segment lost 5 bases, leaving 5 bases of the junction unmatched. The CDR3 has 16 residues. CDR3 bases: TGTGCCACCAGTGGGGCTAGCGGGACTAGCACAGATACGCAGTATTTT. Translating gives CATSGASGTSTDTQYF.

V gene TRBV21-1 combines with J gene TRBJ1-1; the D call TRBD1 from the table was never checked on the DNA. TRBV21-1 represents a pseudogene. CDR3 length equals 16 residues. The CDR3 region has the DNA TGTGCCAGCAGCAAAGGGCAGGGTTGTGGTAAGTTAAAAGCTTTCTTT. It is translated as CASSKGQGCGKLKAFF.

The gene calls are TRBV5-6 and TRBJ2-1; 7 bases align to TRBD1. This CDR3 contains 14 residues. The trim removed 3 bases at V and 6 bases at J, leaving 6 bases unmatched. Germline V lookup: CDR1 SGHDT, CDR2 YYEEEE. The CDR3 is CASSSRAGGNEQFF. The DNA for the CDR3 is TGTGCCAGCAGCTCGAGGGCAGGGGGCAATGAGCAGTTCTTC.

The V gene is TRBV9, the J gene TRBJ2-7, with D possibly being TRBD1 (5 bases). The germline V and J ends were trimmed by 1 base and 4 bases, with 9 bases remaining between them. This CDR3 spans 13 amino acids. The germline V gene has CDR1 SGDLS and CDR2 YYNGEE. CDR3 loop: CASSVSGAYEQYF. In nucleotides, the CDR3 is TGTGCCAGCAGCGTAAGTGGGGCTTACGAGCAGTACTTC.

This clone was detected a few times. The V call is TRBV3-1 (or the pseudogene TRBV3-2), the J call TRBJ1-1; D call uncertain. There are 11 residues in the CDR3. With 3 bases removed from V and 4 bases from J, the gap between germline ends came to 3 bases. Germline assignment: CDR1 LGHDT and CDR2 YNNKEL (reference sequence). CDR3 DNA: TGTGCCAGCAGCCATCGCACTGAAGCTTTCTTT. This gives the protein CASSHRTEAFF.

The count of this clone is one. This chain links TRBV15 with TRBJ1-2, with a possible D match to TRBD1 (5 bases). Trimming shortened V by 1 base and J by 5 bases, and 17 bases separated the two germline ends. CDR1 is LNHNV, CDR2 YYDKDF, per germline (reference sequence). CDR3 size: 16 residues. Written as DNA, the CDR3 is TGTGCCACCAGCAGAGGGTGGCAGGGAGGACAATATGGCTACACCTTC. Residues: CATSRGWQGGQYGYTF.

J is TRBJ2-7 and V is TRBV3-1 (or the pseudogene TRBV3-2), with D unresolved. The V gene's germline CDR1 is LGHDT and CDR2 YNNKEL (reference sequence). Trimming stripped 1 base from V and 0 bases from J, with 7 bases between. The CDR3 length is 14 residues. The CDR3 DNA sequence: TGTGCCAGCAGCCAAGTTGTGAGCTCCTACGAGCAGTACTTC. This sequence encodes CASSQVVSSYEQYF.